The 16 T cell receptor beta chains below were found in one sample sequenced in a study of OX40 agonist ivuxolimab in advanced cancers. Method: immunoSEQ multiplex PCR; TCRdb's copy keeps in-frame clones and lacks some. The data show about 84,000 clones, roughly 89% seen once. Sample: CD4+ or CD8+ T cells sorted from blood, taken in a trial of the OX40 agonist ivuxolimab. These receptors were taken from an adult with an advanced solid tumor such as melanoma, head and neck, liver or kidney cancer.

This clone was counted a single time. J is TRBJ2-1 and V is TRBV7-2; 9 bases are shared with TRBD2. Trimming took 5 bases from V and 5 from J; bases not matched to a gene: 19. The CDR3 is made up of 19 amino acids. CDR1 and CDR2 from the germline V gene are SGHTA and FQGNSA. The CDR3, as DNA: TGTGCCAGCAGCCCCGGACGCCGTCGGGCTAGCGGGAATCACAATGAGCAGTTCTTC. Translated: CASSPGRRRASGNHNEQFF.

The V call is TRBV5-4, the J call TRBJ1-4; D is undetermined. Germline V lookup: CDR1 SGHNT, CDR2 YYREEE (reference sequence). There are 14 residues in the CDR3. With 4 bases removed from V and 5 bases from J, the gap between germline ends came to 12 bases. DNA for the CDR3: TGTGCCAGCAGCCCAGCGGTCCTCAATGAAAAACTGTTTTTT. Its protein product is CASSPAVLNEKLFF.

The chain employs TRBV4-1 and TRBJ1-1; 9 nucleotides match TRBD1. Germline loops: CDR1 MGHRA, CDR2 YSYEKL. V shed 4 bases and J 1 base; nucleotides not matched to a gene: 7. This CDR3 comprises 16 residues. In nucleotides, the CDR3 is TGCGCCAGCAGCCTAATACAGGGGGCGGGGAACACTGAAGCTTTCTTT. Translated: CASSLIQGAGNTEAFF.

In nucleotides, the CDR3 is TGTGCCAGCTCACCACCTAGCGGAGAGAGCCACGAGCAGTACTTC. Its translation is CASSPPSGESHEQYF. The chain joins TRBV18 to TRBJ2-7; D is perhaps TRBD2 (6 bases). Germline loops: CDR1 KGHSH, CDR2 LQKENI. The V and J ends lost 0 bases and 5 bases respectively, with 14 bases between them. This CDR3 region has 15 residues.

The chain uses TRBV28 and TRBJ1-2; 7 bases are a match to TRBD1. The CDR3 has 14 amino acids. Germline trimming cut 5 bases from V and 8 bases from J; bases unmatched to any gene: 11. Germline V gene sequence: CDR1 MDHEN, CDR2 SYDVKM. Written as DNA, the CDR3 is TGTGCCAGCAGTCCCCTGTACAGGGGTGGAGGCTACACCTTC. Translated: CASSPLYRGGGYTF.

This chain connects TRBV6-5 to TRBJ2-3; D is undetermined. The V and J ends lost 8 bases and 5 bases respectively, with 17 bases between them. CDR1 is MNHEY and CDR2 is SVGAGI in the germline V gene. The CDR3 runs to 14 residues. CDR3 DNA: TGTGCCAGCCGTCTGGGGTATTCGGGAGATACGCAGTATTTT. Translation gives CASRLGYSGDTQYF.

The chain combines TRBV29-1 with TRBJ1-2; 11 bases match TRBD1. The length of the CDR3 is 15 residues. Losses at the gene ends were 5 bases for V and 5 bases for J; bases not matched to a gene: 10. Per germline, CDR1 SQVTM and CDR2 ANQGSEA. The CDR3 nucleotides read TGCAGCGTTTCCGGGACAGGGGGTCCCCATTATGGCTACACCTTC. It encodes CSVSGTGGPHYGYTF.

The chain combines TRBV15 with TRBJ2-3, with 10 bases that match TRBD1. The CDR3 loop spans 16 amino acids. Trimming took 4 bases from V and 2 from J; bases not matched to a gene: 6. Per the germline V gene, CDR1 is LNHNV and CDR2 is YYDKDF (reference sequence). DNA of the CDR3: TGTGCCACCAGCATCGACAGGGGGCATTACACAGATACGCAGTATTTT. Translating gives CATSIDRGHYTDTQYF.

The V and J genes are TRBV18 and TRBJ2-7, with a weak D call TRBD1 (6 bases). This CDR3 has 13 amino acids. Germline-derived CDR1 and CDR2 are KGHSH and LQKENI. V was shortened by 4 bases and J by 3 bases, with 10 bases between the two germline ends. Here the CDR3 DNA reads TGTGCCAGCTCACAGGGGGATAGCTACGAGCAGTACTTC. Protein product: CASSQGDSYEQYF. The full variable domain, its missing parts supplied by reference TRBV18 and TRBJ2-7, is NAGVMQNPRHLVRRRGQEARLRCSPMKGHSHVYWYRQLPEEGLKFMVYLQKENIIDESGMPKERFSAEFPKEGPSILRIQQVVRGDSAAYFCASSQGDSYEQYFGPGTRLTVT.

The V call is TRBV5-1, the J call TRBJ2-7; 7 nucleotides agree with TRBD2. Germline lookup yields CDR1 SGHRS and CDR2 YFSETQ. The length of the CDR3 is 13 residues. V lost 4 bases to trimming and J lost 4 bases; unmatched junction nucleotides: 5. The CDR3 sequence is CASSREGTYEQYV. The CDR3 DNA sequence: TGCGCCAGCAGCAGGGAGGGGACTTACGAGCAGTACGTC.

The chain combines TRBV18 with TRBJ1-1; a weak D match, TRBD1 (5 bases). This CDR3 contains 13 residues. Germline CDR1 and CDR2: KGHSH and LQKENI. V was trimmed by 7 bases and J by 6 bases, leaving 15 bases between them. This CDR3 reads CASLPIRDSEAFF. The CDR3 bases are TGTGCCAGCTTACCGATAAGGGACTCTGAAGCTTTCTTT.

This clone was detected once. The genes are TRBV19 and TRBJ2-2; 7 positions agree with TRBD2. The germline gives CDR1 LNHDA, CDR2 SQIVND (reference sequence). V lost 6 bases and J lost 5; bases outside the gene matches: 3. CDR3 length equals 13 residues. The CDR3 protein is CASRRGSTGELFF. The CDR3 nucleotides are TGTGCCAGTAGGCGGGGGTCTACCGGGGAGCTGTTTTTT.

This clone was observed a handful of times. The gene calls are TRBV5-8 and TRBJ1-2, with D maybe TRBD1 (5 bases). The length of the CDR3 is 15 residues. The V and J ends lost 2 bases and 8 bases respectively, with 19 bases between them. Germline CDR1 is SGHTS and CDR2 is YDEGEE. The CDR3 coding sequence is TGTGCCAGCAGCTTCGGCGGGTCGTTCCAGGGAGGCTACACCTTC. Translation gives CASSFGGSFQGGYTF.

The chain is built from TRBV2 and TRBJ2-7; unclear D gene. Germline lookup yields CDR1 SNHLY and CDR2 FYNNEI. V dropped 7 bases and J dropped 2 bases, with 15 bases sitting between them. The CDR3 sequence is 14 residues long. CDR3 loop: CASTRHKIAYEQYF. The CDR3 DNA follows: TGTGCCAGCACCCGCCATAAAATAGCCTACGAGCAGTACTTC.

The chain employs TRBV18 and TRBJ2-7; the match to TRBD1 covers 10 bases. V gave up 8 bases and J gave up 4 bases; unmatched junction bases: 8. CDR1 is KGHSH and CDR2 is LQKENI in the germline V gene. The CDR3 totals 14 residues. The CDR3 protein is CASVGTGQGYEQYF. CDR3 in DNA: TGTGCCAGCGTAGGAACGGGACAGGGGTACGAGCAGTACTTC.

This rearrangement joins TRBV29-1 to TRBJ2-1; D is uncertain. CDR3 length: 16 amino acids. Trimming took off 1 base at V and 0 bases at J, with 13 bases between the two ends. Germline V gives CDR1 SQVTM, CDR2 ANQGSEA. The CDR3 DNA follows: TGCAGCGTTGAAGGAGGAAACAGTCGCTCCTACAATGAGCAGTTCTTC. As protein: CSVEGGNSRSYNEQFF.